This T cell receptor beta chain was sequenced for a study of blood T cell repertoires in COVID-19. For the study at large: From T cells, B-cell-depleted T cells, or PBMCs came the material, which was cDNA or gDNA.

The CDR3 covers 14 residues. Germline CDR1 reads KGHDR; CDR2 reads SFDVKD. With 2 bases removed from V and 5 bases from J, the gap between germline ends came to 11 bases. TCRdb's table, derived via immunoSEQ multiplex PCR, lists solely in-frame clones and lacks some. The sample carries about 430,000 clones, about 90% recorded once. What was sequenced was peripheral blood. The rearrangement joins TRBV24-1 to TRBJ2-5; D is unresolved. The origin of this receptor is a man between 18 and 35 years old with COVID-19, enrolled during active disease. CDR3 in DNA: TGTGCCACCAGTGATTCCGGTGGTTGGGAGACCCAGTACTTC. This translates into CATSDSGGWETQYF.